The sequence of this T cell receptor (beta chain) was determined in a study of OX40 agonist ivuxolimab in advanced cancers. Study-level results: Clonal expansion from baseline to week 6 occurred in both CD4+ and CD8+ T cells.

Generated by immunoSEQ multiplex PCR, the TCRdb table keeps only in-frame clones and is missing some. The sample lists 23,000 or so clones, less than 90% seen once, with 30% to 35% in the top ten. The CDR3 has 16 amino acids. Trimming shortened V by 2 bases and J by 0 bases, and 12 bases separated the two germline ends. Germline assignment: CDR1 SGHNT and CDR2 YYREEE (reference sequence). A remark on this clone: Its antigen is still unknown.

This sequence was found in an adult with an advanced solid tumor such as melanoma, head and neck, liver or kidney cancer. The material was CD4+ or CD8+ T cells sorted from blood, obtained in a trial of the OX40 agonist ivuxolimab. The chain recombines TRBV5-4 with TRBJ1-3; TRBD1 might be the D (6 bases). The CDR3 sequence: CASSLRTATSGNTIYF. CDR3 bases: TGTGCCAGCAGCTTAAGGACAGCGACCTCTGGAAACACCATATATTTT.